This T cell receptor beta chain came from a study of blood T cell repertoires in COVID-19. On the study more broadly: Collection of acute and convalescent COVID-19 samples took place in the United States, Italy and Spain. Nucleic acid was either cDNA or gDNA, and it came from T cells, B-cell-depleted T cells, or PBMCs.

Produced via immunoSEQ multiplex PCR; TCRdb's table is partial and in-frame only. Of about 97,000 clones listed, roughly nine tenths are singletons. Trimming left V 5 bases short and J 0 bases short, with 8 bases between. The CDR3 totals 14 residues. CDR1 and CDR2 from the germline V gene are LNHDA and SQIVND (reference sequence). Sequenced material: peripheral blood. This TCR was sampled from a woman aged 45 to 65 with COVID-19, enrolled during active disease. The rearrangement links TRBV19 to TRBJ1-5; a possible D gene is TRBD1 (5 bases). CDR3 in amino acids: CASSSGISNQPQHF. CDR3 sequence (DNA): TGTGCCAGTAGTTCAGGGATTAGCAATCAGCCCCAGCATTTT.